A selection of T cell receptor beta chains follows, all from one sample in a study of control samples from healthy donors and cancer patients. The table came from immunoSEQ multiplex PCR; TCRdb's copy has only in-frame clones and leaves some out. In the table there are 84,000 or so clones, 91% of which are singletons. Input material: blood. All receptors come from a young man in good health. The conserved cysteine and the conserved F or W are not part of the CDR3 here. Each record gives: V gene, CDR3 protein.

>TRBV27
ASSLSLVDSPLH
>TRBV4-2
ASSQGLADKAF
>TRBV6-4
ASSDPFFVNPFDNEQF
>TRBV28
ASSRATGLNQETQY
>TRBV3-1/TRBV3-2
ASSQAGNEQF
>TRBV24-1
ATSDSSTGQETQY
>TRBV2
ASILDRGNRNSPLH
>TRBV30
ASDRGNTEAF
>TRBV12-3/TRBV12-4
ASSLKGGYEQY
>TRBV28
ASSRTGASNQPQH
>TRBV10-3
ATHPEGVGGYT
>TRBV11-3
ASSERDRPYNEQF
>TRBV28
ASSPTSVGNTIY
>TRBV7-9
ASSLGTFAALPTGNTIY
>TRBV28
ASSPKRFSYNEQF
>TRBV15
ATFGGTLPSEQY
>TRBV29-1
SVRLAGRTDTQY
>TRBV25-1
ASSEYFEEDRGGNTIY
>TRBV28
ASSTPTLGQETQY
>TRBV28
ASSEPDGDFGNQPQH
>TRBV6-5
ASSYGGSAKLF
>TRBV7-9
ASSLEGSRSSYNEQF
>TRBV27
ASSHRGADTQY
>TRBV7-3
ASSPNAGVDTGELF
>TRBV27
ASSNRERMFPQH
>TRBV6-2/TRBV6-3
ASSYYRDRVYEQY
>TRBV2
ASGEETQY
>TRBV7-6
ASSPKLGEHYGYT
>TRBV10-1
ASSPGRTRETQY
>TRBV18
ASSAREVTEAF
>TRBV11-2
ASSLRIVITGELF
>TRBV7-2
ASSEGNTIY
>TRBV27
ASSLMMGNQPQH
>TRBV28
ASNRLGGPNTDTQY
>TRBV7-2
ASSLEVWGRYEQY
>TRBV19
ASSPGGEQY
>TRBV18
ASSRGGTGAGANVLT
>TRBV29-1
SVEDDTEYEQY
>TRBV10-3
AISESKPSGMVYNEQF
>TRBV7-9
ASSLGQLNYNEQF
>TRBV7-9
ASSQHGYGYT
>TRBV12-3/TRBV12-4
VSGTSSYEQY
>TRBV5-1
ASRAGTGSYEQY
>TRBV5-6
ASSFLQGKEVGQPQH
>TRBV5-1
ASSSMTGQGYT
>TRBV4-3
ASSQESNRATNTGELF
>TRBV12-3/TRBV12-4
ASSVSGTEAF
>TRBV6-2/TRBV6-3
ASSLQAYEQY
>TRBV5-6
ASSLGDREYEQY
>TRBV28
ASKRSPYEQY
>TRBV4-1
ASSRTTGDPYEQY
>TRBV28
ASSFGVQPQH